Listed below are T cell receptor beta chains from one sample, sequenced in a study of regulatory T cells in long-lasting Graves disease. TCRdb used MiXCR to reprocess the multiplex PCR reads, holding one entry per CDR3 protein. The sample yields about 620,000 distinct CDR3 sequences, 15% to 20% seen once. These same data were also listed under a study on T cells in Graves' hyperthyroidism and ophthalmopathy.

The source was peripheral blood mononuclear cells (PBMCs), collected at new diagnosis, from a patient treated with antithyroid drugs. The source of these receptors is a woman under 40 with Graves disease. Each CDR3 is given with its conserved first and last residue. The order of the fields is D gene, clone size, V gene, J gene, CDR3 protein, CDR3 DNA. The D gene is left open where the match is weak. Clone size is shown for a subset of rows, as once, few, many or a class of expanded clone.

>TRBD1|NA|TRBV18|TRBJ1-2
CASSRTGGNDYGYTF
TGTGCCAGCTCACGTACAGGGGGCAATGACTATGGCTACACCTTC
>TRBD2|many|TRBV29-1|TRBJ2-7
CSVSGLAGGEQYF
TGCAGCGTGAGTGGACTAGCGGGGGGCGAGCAGTACTTC
>NA|few|TRBV5-5|TRBJ2-1
CASRFFTGSNEQFF
TGTGCCAGCAGGTTCTTTACTGGTTCTAATGAGCAGTTCTTC
>NA|many|TRBV28|TRBJ2-1
CASSLSSRYNEQFF
TGTGCCAGCAGTTTAAGTAGCCGTTACAATGAGCAGTTCTTC
>TRBD1|NA|TRBV6-1|TRBJ2-1
CASSKYRGEQFF
TGTGCCAGCAGTAAGTACAGGGGTGAGCAGTTCTTC
>NA|few|TRBV13|TRBJ1-6
CASSLGTDSSYNSPLHF
TGTGCCAGCAGCTTAGGGACCGATAGCTCCTATAATTCACCCCTCCACTTT
>TRBD1|few|TRBV7-9|TRBJ1-1
CASSLAGGGRTEAFF
TGTGCCAGCAGCTTAGCAGGAGGGGGCAGGACTGAAGCTTTCTTT
>NA|many|TRBV5-1|TRBJ1-4
CASSLDSTNEKLFF
TGTGCCAGCAGCTTGGACAGCACGAATGAAAAACTGTTTTTT
>TRBD2|NA|TRBV11-2|TRBJ2-1
CASSPVAGGGGEQFF
TGTGCCAGCAGCCCCGTGGCGGGGGGGGGGGGTGAGCAGTTCTTC
>TRBD1|many|TRBV6-1|TRBJ1-1
CASREGQGNTEAFF
TGTGCCAGCAGGGAGGGACAGGGGAACACTGAAGCTTTCTTT
>NA|NA|TRBV5-1|TRBJ2-7
CASSLLLGAEQYF
TGCGCCAGCAGCTTGCTTCTCGGGGCGGAGCAGTACTTC
>TRBD1|NA|TRBV7-9|TRBJ2-7
CASRGTGTGPNYEQYF
TGTGCCAGCAGAGGTACCGGGACAGGGCCGAACTACGAGCAGTACTTC
>NA|few|TRBV3-1|TRBJ2-1
CASSLPTTRVPFF
TGTGCCAGCAGCCTCCCGACAACGAGGGTCCCGTTCTTC
>TRBD2|NA|TRBV14|TRBJ2-7
CASSRGLSYEQYF
TGTGCCAGCAGCAGGGGACTATCCTACGAGCAGTACTTC
>TRBD2|few|TRBV10-3|TRBJ2-1
CAITGLADNEQFF
TGTGCCATCACAGGACTAGCGGACAATGAGCAGTTCTTC
>NA|many|TRBV2|TRBJ1-4
CASSDEGVWGEKLFF
TGTGCCAGCAGTGATGAGGGGGTTTGGGGTGAAAAACTGTTTTTT
>TRBD1|few|TRBV20-1|TRBJ1-1
CSARDPRTGGALEAFF
TGCAGTGCTAGAGACCCCAGGACAGGGGGTGCACTTGAAGCTTTCTTT
>NA|many|TRBV28|TRBJ2-6
CASSFTPPSGANVLTF
TGTGCCAGCAGTTTTACTCCCCCCTCTGGGGCCAACGTCCTGACTTTC
>NA|many|TRBV7-9|TRBJ1-5
CASSLAPGGNQPQHF
TGTGCCAGCAGCTTAGCGCCGGGTGGCAATCAGCCCCAGCATTTT
>TRBD2|many|TRBV20-1|TRBJ2-7
CSATGTSSYEQYF
TGCAGTGCTACCGGGACTAGCAGCTACGAGCAGTACTTC
>TRBD2|many|TRBV12-3/TRBV12-4|TRBJ2-3
CASGRTRQYF
TGTGCCAGCGGAAGGACTAGGCAGTATTTT
>NA|many|TRBV9|TRBJ2-5
CASSVGRGSGETQYF
TGTGCCAGCAGCGTAGGACGGGGGTCGGGGGAGACCCAGTACTTC
>NA|many|TRBV18|TRBJ1-2
CASSSAGNGYTF
TGTGCCAGCTCATCCGCAGGGAATGGCTACACCTTC
>NA|many|TRBV7-2|TRBJ2-5
CASCPSRGGETQYF
TGTGCCAGCTGCCCAAGCAGGGGAGGAGAGACCCAGTACTTC
>TRBD2|few|TRBV10-3|TRBJ2-1
CAMREGLAGEQFF
TGTGCCATGAGGGAGGGGCTAGCGGGGGAGCAGTTCTTC
>NA|NA|TRBV20-1|TRBJ2-7
CSASEVHEQYF
TGCAGTGCTAGCGAGGTCCACGAGCAGTACTTC
>NA|many|TRBV20-1|TRBJ2-7
CSATRTAAHEQYF
TGCAGTGCTACAAGGACTGCCGCCCACGAGCAGTACTTC
>TRBD2|few|TRBV20-1|TRBJ2-1
CSAGGTSGGVDEQFF
TGCAGTGCTGGGGGGACTAGCGGGGGGGTGGATGAGCAGTTCTTC
>TRBD1|NA|TRBV11-2|TRBJ1-2
CASAKTAGGSMGYTF
TGTGCCAGTGCCAAAACGGCAGGGGGATCTATGGGCTACACCTTC
>NA|many|TRBV6-5|TRBJ1-6
CASSSQNSPLHF
TGTGCCAGCAGTTCTCAGAATTCACCCCTCCACTTT
>TRBD2|many|TRBV7-9|TRBJ2-7
CASSLYPPTGGDEQYF
TGTGCCAGCAGCTTATACCCCCCAACGGGAGGAGACGAGCAGTACTTC
>TRBD1|many|TRBV2|TRBJ2-7
CASRGTGYDEQYF
TGTGCCAGCAGGGGGACAGGGTATGACGAGCAGTACTTC
>NA|NA|TRBV5-1|TRBJ2-3
CASRLADTQYF
TGCGCCAGCAGGCTAGCAGATACGCAGTATTTT
>TRBD1|many|TRBV28|TRBJ2-7
CASQLGQASYEQYF
TGTGCCAGCCAGCTGGGACAGGCAAGCTACGAGCAGTACTTC
>NA|many|TRBV28|TRBJ1-1
CASSFKGIEAFF
TGTGCCAGCAGTTTCAAGGGGATTGAAGCTTTCTTT
>NA|NA|TRBV6-2/TRBV6-3|TRBJ1-1
CASSYISEAFF
TGTGCCAGCAGTTACATAAGTGAAGCTTTCTTT
>NA|many|TRBV2|TRBJ1-5
CASKGGRGNQPQHF
TGTGCCAGCAAGGGGGGCAGGGGCAATCAGCCCCAGCATTTT
>NA|NA|TRBV5-1|TRBJ2-3
CASSPGSTDSQYF
TGTGCCAGCAGCCCAGGTAGCACAGATTCGCAGTATTTT
>NA|many|TRBV28|TRBJ2-2
CASSPLEPANTGELFF
TGTGCCAGCAGCCCTCTCGAGCCCGCGAACACCGGGGAGCTGTTTTTT
>NA|many|TRBV3-1|TRBJ2-3
CASSLWDTTDTQYF
TGTGCCAGCAGCCTATGGGACACTACAGATACGCAGTATTTT
>TRBD2|many|TRBV2|TRBJ2-5
CASSTGTSGILGQETQYF
TGTGCCAGCAGTACCGGGACTAGCGGGATTTTAGGCCAAGAGACCCAGTACTTC
>TRBD1|many|TRBV12-3/TRBV12-4|TRBJ1-2
CAAGLQGSGYTF
TGTGCCGCAGGACTACAGGGGAGTGGCTACACCTTC
>NA|many|TRBV20-1|TRBJ2-7
CSAMDGKPPYEQYF
TGCAGTGCTATGGACGGGAAACCTCCCTACGAGCAGTACTTC
>NA|few|TRBV2|TRBJ2-5
CASVLTELQETQYF
TGTGCCAGCGTACTCACCGAACTCCAAGAGACCCAGTACTTC
>NA|NA|TRBV28|TRBJ1-2
CASSWGTRGGHGYTF
TGTGCCAGCAGTTGGGGAACCAGGGGAGGCCATGGCTACACCTTC
>NA|many|TRBV6-1|TRBJ2-2
CASRQAGRTGELFF
TGTGCCAGCAGACAGGCAGGGAGGACCGGGGAGCTGTTTTTT
>NA|many|TRBV6-2/TRBV6-3|TRBJ1-2
CASRRTGLFPGYTF
TGTGCCAGCAGGCGGACGGGGTTGTTTCCTGGCTACACCTTC
>NA|many|TRBV28|TRBJ2-1
CASIGRVGYNEQFF
TGTGCCAGCATCGGCAGGGTGGGCTACAATGAGCAGTTCTTC
>NA|many|TRBV7-2|TRBJ1-3
CASSPIPYSGNTIYF
TGTGCCAGCAGCCCCATCCCCTACTCTGGAAACACCATATATTTT
>NA|few|TRBV18|TRBJ1-3
CASSPPGRSGNTIYF
TGTGCCAGCTCACCACCGGGGCGCTCTGGAAACACCATATATTTT
>NA|few|TRBV19|TRBJ2-1
CASARGLGYNEQFF
TGTGCCAGTGCAAGGGGTCTGGGGTACAATGAGCAGTTCTTC
>TRBD2|NA|TRBV18|TRBJ2-3
CASSLTSGRAFRTDTQYF
TGTGCCAGCTCGCTGACTAGCGGGAGGGCCTTTCGCACAGATACGCAGTATTTT
>NA|NA|TRBV20-1|TRBJ1-3
CSARDGVVYSGNTIYF
TGCAGTGCTAGAGACGGGGTCGTCTACTCTGGAAACACCATATATTTT
>NA|many|TRBV11-1|TRBJ2-7
CASSDSETYEQYF
TGTGCCAGCAGCGATAGTGAGACCTACGAGCAGTACTTC
>TRBD1|NA|TRBV18|TRBJ2-7
CASSPPTGQGVYEQYF
TGTGCCAGCTCACCACCGACTGGACAGGGTGTCTACGAGCAGTACTTC